This T cell receptor beta chain was obtained from a study of regulatory T cells in long-lasting Graves disease. Sequencing libraries for TCR beta were prepared with iRepertoire HTBI primers and Arm-PCR of CDR3 regions. In TCRdb, the multiplex PCR reads were re-called with MiXCR into one record per CDR3 protein. Of approximately 470,000 distinct CDR3 sequences in the sample, roughly 15% were seen once. This clonotype has a count of ten or more. This CDR3 has 14 residues. Germline CDR1 DFQATT, CDR2 SNEGSKA (reference sequence). The V gene lost 1 base and the J gene lost 5 bases, with 14 bases spanning the gap. Time point: newly diagnosed GD, antithyroid drugs for less than 3 months. TCR sequences were obtained from RNA taken from PBMCs. The sample was also linked to a second study, of T cells in Graves' hyperthyroidism and ophthalmopathy.

The sample in question was peripheral blood mononuclear cells (PBMCs), obtained at new diagnosis, from a patient treated with antithyroid drugs. This receptor was identified in a man aged 35-49 years with Graves disease. The chain is built from TRBV20-1 and TRBJ1-1; D possibly corresponds to TRBD1 (6 bases). The CDR3 protein is CSARVIGGRTEAFF. For the CDR3, the DNA is TGCAGTGCTAGAGTTATAGGGGGGCGGACTGAAGCTTTCTTT.